The sequence of this T cell receptor (beta chain) was determined in a study of spatial heterogeneity in lung cancer. For the study at large: Detection consistently captured more beta-chain sequences than alpha-chain sequences.

Time point given: blood at routine non-recurrence follow-up after resection. Sequencing of whole RNA from tumor, nontumor lung or frozen PBMC involved no sorting. V lost 0 bases and J lost 6, with 12 bases in between. Germline V gives CDR1 SGHNT, CDR2 YYREEE (reference sequence). The CDR3 loop spans 15 amino acids. Via MiXCR, TCRdb re-called the 5' RACE reads, giving one row per CDR3 protein. The table includes tens of thousands of distinct CDR3 sequences, nearly 9% detected once. This clonotype was picked up many times. This sequence joins TRBV5-4 and TRBJ2-2; no firm D call. The TCR originated in a female donor with early-stage non-small cell lung cancer. Sequenced here: PBMCs, sampled at follow-up. The CDR3 sequence: CASSLARPRAGELFF. The CDR3 nucleotides read TGTGCCAGCAGCTTGGCACGGCCCCGAGCCGGGGAGCTGTTTTTT.